This is a list of T cell receptor beta chains from one sample in a study of cytomegalovirus exposure and HLA in healthy donors. Sequencing used immunoSEQ multiplex PCR; TCRdb keeps in-frame clones, though not all of them. The table includes about 160,000 clones, roughly 80% detected once. The material sequenced was PBMCs. Receptors were obtained from a male donor in good health and CMV-seropositive. Each CDR3 is given with its conserved first and last residue. D genes are given only for firm matches. The size entry is marked missing in some rows and otherwise reads once, few, many or a size class.

V gene: TRBV2
J gene: TRBJ2-5
CDR3 length: 13
D gene: TRBD1
clone size: once
CDR3 DNA: TGTGCCAGCAAAGTGACAGGGCAAGAGACCCAGTACTTC
CDR3 protein: CASKVTGQETQYF

V gene: TRBV6-5
J gene: TRBJ2-7
CDR3 length: 15
D gene: TRBD1
clone size: -
CDR3 DNA: TGTGCCAGCAGCCTGACAGGGGACTCACCCTCCGAGCAGTACTTC
CDR3 protein: CASSLTGDSPSEQYF

V gene: TRBV2
J gene: TRBJ1-3
CDR3 length: 15
D gene: -
clone size: -
CDR3 DNA: TGTGCCAGCAGTCGGACAGCGAGCTCTGGAAACACCATATATTTT
CDR3 protein: CASSRTASSGNTIYF

V gene: TRBV30
J gene: TRBJ1-2
CDR3 length: 15
D gene: TRBD1
clone size: -
CDR3 DNA: TGTGCCTCCGGACAGGGAATAGTTTCTAACTATGGCTACACCTTC
CDR3 protein: CASGQGIVSNYGYTF

V gene: TRBV7-7
J gene: TRBJ2-3
CDR3 length: 14
D gene: TRBD1
clone size: once
CDR3 DNA: TGTGCCAGCAGCTCCGGGACAGGGGTCGATACGCAGTATTTT
CDR3 protein: CASSSGTGVDTQYF

V gene: TRBV2
J gene: TRBJ1-1
CDR3 length: 13
D gene: -
clone size: -
CDR3 DNA: TGTGCCAGCAGAGCGGACAGGAACACTGAAGCTTTCTTT
CDR3 protein: CASRADRNTEAFF

V gene: TRBV30
J gene: TRBJ2-7
CDR3 length: 11
D gene: -
clone size: once
CDR3 DNA: TGTGCCTGGAGTACTTCCTACGAGCAGTACTTC
CDR3 protein: CAWSTSYEQYF

V gene: TRBV11-3
J gene: TRBJ1-1
CDR3 length: 13
D gene: -
clone size: few
CDR3 DNA: TGTGCCAGCAGCTCTCAGGAGAACACTGAAGCTTTCTTT
CDR3 protein: CASSSQENTEAFF

V gene: TRBV18
J gene: TRBJ2-6
CDR3 length: 15
D gene: -
clone size: -
CDR3 DNA: TGTGCCAGCTCACCGACGGGCTCTGGGGCCAACGTCCTGACTTTC
CDR3 protein: CASSPTGSGANVLTF

V gene: TRBV6-6
J gene: TRBJ1-4
CDR3 length: 14
D gene: -
clone size: -
CDR3 DNA: TGTGCCAGCAGATCTCAGGCAACTAATGAAAAACTGTTTTTT
CDR3 protein: CASRSQATNEKLFF

V gene: TRBV19
J gene: TRBJ1-4
CDR3 length: 14
D gene: TRBD1
clone size: -
CDR3 DNA: TGTGCCAGTAGCCTCGGGACAGCAGATGAAAAACTGTTTTTT
CDR3 protein: CASSLGTADEKLFF

V gene: TRBV5-8
J gene: TRBJ1-2
CDR3 length: 13
D gene: -
clone size: -
CDR3 DNA: TGTGCCAGCAGCCCGACTTGGAACTATGGCTACACCTTC
CDR3 protein: CASSPTWNYGYTF

V gene: TRBV10-1
J gene: TRBJ1-1
CDR3 length: 13
D gene: -
clone size: -
CDR3 DNA: TGCGCCAGCAGTGCACGCACAAACACTGAAGCTTTCTTT
CDR3 protein: CASSARTNTEAFF

V gene: TRBV7-2
J gene: TRBJ1-2
CDR3 length: 14
D gene: -
clone size: -
CDR3 DNA: TGTGCCAGCAGCGCCAGGGGTGGGAACTATGGCTACACCTTC
CDR3 protein: CASSARGGNYGYTF

V gene: TRBV10-1
J gene: TRBJ2-3
CDR3 length: 16
D gene: TRBD2
clone size: -
CDR3 DNA: TGCGCCAGCAGTGAGACTAGCGGGGGGACCGCAGATACGCAGTATTTT
CDR3 protein: CASSETSGGTADTQYF